A selection of T cell receptor beta chains follows, all from one sample in a study of shared clonotypes between healthy human individuals. Produced via immunoSEQ multiplex PCR; TCRdb's table is partial and in-frame only. The table lists approximately 1.9 million clones, about 93% of them singletons. What was sequenced was naive CD8+ T cells from PBMCs. The source of these receptors is a young man in good health. Some clones in this sample may be carry-over from other donors' samples. The conserved cysteine and the conserved F or W are not part of the CDR3 here.

V,CDR3
TRBV13,ASGLGQDYEQY
TRBV19,ASIGSSGNTIY
TRBV5-8,ASSLGQDLNTEAF
TRBV11-2,ASSLAGDYEQF
TRBV28,ASSSHGTGNGETQY
TRBV4-3,ASSQDRTSGIYNEQF
TRBV29-1,SVVYTEAF
TRBV7-7,ASSGGTGPAYEQY
TRBV11-2,ASSFNGQRRYYGYT
TRBV4-1,ASSHGQKGTEAF
TRBV7-3,ASSPDQASDNEQF
TRBV4-1,ASSQEWGTGELF
TRBV4-3,ASSQRLAGESGRTDTQY
TRBV11-2,ASSLAGARNQPQH
TRBV4-1,ASSPGLTSYNEQF
TRBV7-3,ASSPGGAEPYEQY
TRBV28,ASSLSAGYYEQY
TRBV4-1,ASSNWRNEQF
TRBV7-8,ASSPGLAGMVYEQY
TRBV6-5,ASSYMGRGGETQY